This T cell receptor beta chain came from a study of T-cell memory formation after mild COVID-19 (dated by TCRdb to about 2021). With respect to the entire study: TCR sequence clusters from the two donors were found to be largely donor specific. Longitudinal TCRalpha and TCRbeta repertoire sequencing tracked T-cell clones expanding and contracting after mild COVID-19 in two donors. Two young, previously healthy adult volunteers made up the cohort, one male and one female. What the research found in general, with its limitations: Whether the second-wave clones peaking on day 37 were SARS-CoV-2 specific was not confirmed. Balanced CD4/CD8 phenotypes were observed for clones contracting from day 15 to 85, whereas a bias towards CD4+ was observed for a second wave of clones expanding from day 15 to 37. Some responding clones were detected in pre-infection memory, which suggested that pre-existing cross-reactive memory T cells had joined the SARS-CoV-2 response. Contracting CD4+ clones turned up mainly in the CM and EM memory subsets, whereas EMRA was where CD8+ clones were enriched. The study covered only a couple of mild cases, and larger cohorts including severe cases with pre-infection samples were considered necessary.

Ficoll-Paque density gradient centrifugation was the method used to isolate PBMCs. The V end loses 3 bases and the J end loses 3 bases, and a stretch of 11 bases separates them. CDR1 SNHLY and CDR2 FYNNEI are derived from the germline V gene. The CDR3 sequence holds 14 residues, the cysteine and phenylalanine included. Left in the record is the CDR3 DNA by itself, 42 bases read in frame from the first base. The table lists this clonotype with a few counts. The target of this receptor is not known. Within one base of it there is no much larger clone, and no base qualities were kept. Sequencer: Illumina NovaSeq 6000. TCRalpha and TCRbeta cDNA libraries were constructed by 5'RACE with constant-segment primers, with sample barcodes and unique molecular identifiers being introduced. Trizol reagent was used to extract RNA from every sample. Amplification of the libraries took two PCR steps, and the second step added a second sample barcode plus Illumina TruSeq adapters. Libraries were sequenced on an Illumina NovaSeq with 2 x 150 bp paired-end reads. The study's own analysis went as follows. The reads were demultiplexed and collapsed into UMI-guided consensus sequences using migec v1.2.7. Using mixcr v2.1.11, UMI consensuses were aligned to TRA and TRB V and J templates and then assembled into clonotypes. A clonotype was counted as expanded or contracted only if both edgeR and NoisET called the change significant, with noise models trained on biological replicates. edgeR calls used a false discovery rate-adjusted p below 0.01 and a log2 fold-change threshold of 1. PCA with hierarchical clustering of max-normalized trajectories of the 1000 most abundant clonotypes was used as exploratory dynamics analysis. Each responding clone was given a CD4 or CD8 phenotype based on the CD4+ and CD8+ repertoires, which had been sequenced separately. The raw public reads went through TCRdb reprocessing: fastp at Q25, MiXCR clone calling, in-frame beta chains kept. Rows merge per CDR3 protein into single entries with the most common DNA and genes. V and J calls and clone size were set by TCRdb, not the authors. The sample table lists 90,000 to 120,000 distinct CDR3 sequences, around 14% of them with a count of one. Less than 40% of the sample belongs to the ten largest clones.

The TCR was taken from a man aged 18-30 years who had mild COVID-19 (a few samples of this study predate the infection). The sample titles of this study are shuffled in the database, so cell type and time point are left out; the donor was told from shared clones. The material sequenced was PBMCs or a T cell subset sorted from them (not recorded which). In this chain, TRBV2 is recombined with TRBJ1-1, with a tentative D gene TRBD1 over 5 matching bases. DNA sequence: TGTGCCAGCAGTGATGTCGGGGCGGACACTGAAGCTTTCTTT. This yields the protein CASSDVGADTEAFF. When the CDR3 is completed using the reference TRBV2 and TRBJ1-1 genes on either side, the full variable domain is EPEVTQTPSHQVTQMGQEVILRCVPISNHLYFYWYRQILGQKVEFLVSFYNNEISEKSEIFDDQFSVERPDGSNFTLKIRSTKLEDSAMYFCASSDVGADTEAFFGQGTRLTVV.